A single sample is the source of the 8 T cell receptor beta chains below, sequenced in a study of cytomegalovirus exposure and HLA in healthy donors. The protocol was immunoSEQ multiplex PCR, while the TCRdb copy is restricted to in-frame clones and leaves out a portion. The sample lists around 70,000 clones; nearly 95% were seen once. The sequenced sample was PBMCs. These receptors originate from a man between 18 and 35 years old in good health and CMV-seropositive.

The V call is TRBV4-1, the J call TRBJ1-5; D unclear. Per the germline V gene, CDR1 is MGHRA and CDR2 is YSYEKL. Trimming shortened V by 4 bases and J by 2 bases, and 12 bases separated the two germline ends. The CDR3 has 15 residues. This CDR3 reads CASSLDPEGNQPQHF. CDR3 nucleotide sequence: TGCGCCAGCAGCCTAGATCCTGAGGGCAATCAGCCCCAGCATTTT.

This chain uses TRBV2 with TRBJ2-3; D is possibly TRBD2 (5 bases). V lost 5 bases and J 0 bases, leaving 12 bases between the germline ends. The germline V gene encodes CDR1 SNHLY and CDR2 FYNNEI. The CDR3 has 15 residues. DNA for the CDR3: TGTGCCAGCAGTCCCCAAGCGGTTAGCACAGATACGCAGTATTTT. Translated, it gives CASSPQAVSTDTQYF.

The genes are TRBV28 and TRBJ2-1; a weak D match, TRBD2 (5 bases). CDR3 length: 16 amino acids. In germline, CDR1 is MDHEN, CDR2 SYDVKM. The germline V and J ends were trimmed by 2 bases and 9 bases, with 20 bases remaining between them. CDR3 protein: CASSLQPGTIRREQFF. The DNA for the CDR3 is TGTGCCAGCAGTTTACAACCGGGAACTATCCGTCGTGAGCAGTTCTTC.

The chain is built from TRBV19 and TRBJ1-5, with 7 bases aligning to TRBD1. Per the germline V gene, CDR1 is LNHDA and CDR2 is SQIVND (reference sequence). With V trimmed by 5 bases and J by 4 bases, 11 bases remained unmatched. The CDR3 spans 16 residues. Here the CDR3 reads CASSSHRGGGNQPQHF. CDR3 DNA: TGTGCCAGTAGTTCACACAGGGGAGGTGGTAATCAGCCCCAGCATTTT.

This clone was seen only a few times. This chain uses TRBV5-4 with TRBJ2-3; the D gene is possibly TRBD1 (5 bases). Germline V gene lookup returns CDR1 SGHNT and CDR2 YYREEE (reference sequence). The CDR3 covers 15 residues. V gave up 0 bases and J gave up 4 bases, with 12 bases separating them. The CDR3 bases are TGTGCCAGCAGCTTGGCCCCCCAAGGGGCAGATACGCAGTATTTT. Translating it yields CASSLAPQGADTQYF.

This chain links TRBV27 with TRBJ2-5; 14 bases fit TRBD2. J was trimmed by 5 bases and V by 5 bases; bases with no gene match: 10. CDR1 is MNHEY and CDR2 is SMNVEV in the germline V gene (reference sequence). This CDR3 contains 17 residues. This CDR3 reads CASSPTGLAGAPETQYF. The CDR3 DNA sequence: TGTGCCAGCAGTCCAACGGGACTAGCGGGAGCCCCCGAGACCCAGTACTTC.

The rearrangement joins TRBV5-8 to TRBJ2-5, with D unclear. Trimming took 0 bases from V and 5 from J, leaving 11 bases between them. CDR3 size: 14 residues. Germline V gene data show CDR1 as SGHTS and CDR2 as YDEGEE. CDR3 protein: CASSLVVTGETQYF. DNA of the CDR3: TGTGCCAGCAGCTTGGTGGTGACGGGTGAGACCCAGTACTTC.

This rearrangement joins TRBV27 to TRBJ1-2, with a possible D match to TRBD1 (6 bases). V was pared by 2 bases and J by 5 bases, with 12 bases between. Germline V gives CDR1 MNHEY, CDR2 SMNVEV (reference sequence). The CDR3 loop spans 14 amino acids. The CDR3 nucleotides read TGTGCCAGCAGTTTAGTGGGGGCAGGGTATGGCTACACCTTC. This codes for CASSLVGAGYGYTF.